The sample holds a few counts of the clone carrying this TCR beta chain. In TCRdb, the RT-PCR reads were re-called with MiXCR into one record per CDR3 protein. The table shows about 680,000 distinct CDR3 sequences, with about 14% occurring only once. This clonotype originated in a female donor in good health, serving as a healthy control. Source material: memory CD4+ T cells from blood.

The CDR3 sequence is CASSLAGQGTGYGYTF. The CDR3 DNA reads TGTGCCAGCAGCTTAGCGGGACAGGGAACGGGCTATGGCTACACCTTC. The chain has TRBV11-2 and TRBJ1-2; 9 nucleotides line up with TRBD1. J was trimmed by 4 bases and V by 1 base; bases with no gene match: 7. The germline CDR1 and CDR2 sequences are SGHAT and FQNNGV. This CDR3 region has 16 residues.